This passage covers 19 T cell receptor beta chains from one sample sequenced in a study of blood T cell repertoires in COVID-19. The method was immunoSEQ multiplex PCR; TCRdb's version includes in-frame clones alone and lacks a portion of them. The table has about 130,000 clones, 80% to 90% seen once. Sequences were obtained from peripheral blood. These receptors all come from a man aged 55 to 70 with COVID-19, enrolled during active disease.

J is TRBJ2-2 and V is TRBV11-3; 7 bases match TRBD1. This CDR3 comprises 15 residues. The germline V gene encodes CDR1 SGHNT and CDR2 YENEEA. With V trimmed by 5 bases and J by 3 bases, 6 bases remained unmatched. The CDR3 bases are TGTGCCAGCAGCCCACGACAGGGATACACCGGGGAGCTGTTTTTT. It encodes CASSPRQGYTGELFF.

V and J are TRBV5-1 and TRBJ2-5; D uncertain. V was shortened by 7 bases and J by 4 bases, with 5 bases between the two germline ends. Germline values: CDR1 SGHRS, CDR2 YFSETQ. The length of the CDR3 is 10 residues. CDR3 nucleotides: TGCGCCAGCTCGGGAGAGACCCAGTACTTC. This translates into CASSGETQYF.

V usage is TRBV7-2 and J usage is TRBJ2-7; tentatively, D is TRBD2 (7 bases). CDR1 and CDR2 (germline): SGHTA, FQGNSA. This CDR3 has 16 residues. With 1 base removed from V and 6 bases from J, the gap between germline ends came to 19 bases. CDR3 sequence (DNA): TGTGCCAGCAGCTTAGGTGTGGGGGGGGCACGGCTCGAGCAGTACTTC. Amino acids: CASSLGVGGARLEQYF. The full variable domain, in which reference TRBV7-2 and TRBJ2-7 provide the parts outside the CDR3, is GAGVSQSPSNKVTEKGKDVELRCDPISGHTALYWYRQSLGQGLEFLIYFQGNSAPDKSGLPSDRFSAERTGGSVSTLTIQRTQQEDSAVYLCASSLGVGGARLEQYFGPGTRLTVT.

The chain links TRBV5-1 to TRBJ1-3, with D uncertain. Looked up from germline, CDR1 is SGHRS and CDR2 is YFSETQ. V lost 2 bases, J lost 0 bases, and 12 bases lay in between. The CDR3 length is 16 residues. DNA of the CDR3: TGCGCCAGCAGCTTTGGTCAGGTCCGCTCTGGAAACACCATATATTTT. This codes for CASSFGQVRSGNTIYF. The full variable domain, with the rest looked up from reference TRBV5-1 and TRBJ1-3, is KAGVTQTPRYLIKTRGQQVTLSCSPISGHRSVSWYQQTPGQGLQFLFEYFSETQRNKGNFPGRFSGRQFSNSRSEMNVSTLELGDSALYLCASSFGQVRSGNTIYFGEGSWLTVV.

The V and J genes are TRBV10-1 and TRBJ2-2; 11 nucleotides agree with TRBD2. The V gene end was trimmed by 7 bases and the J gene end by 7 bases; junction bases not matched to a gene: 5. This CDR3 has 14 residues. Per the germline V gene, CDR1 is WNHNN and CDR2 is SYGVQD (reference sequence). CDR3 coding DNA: TGCGCCAGCACTAGCGGGGGGTTTGGCGGGGAGCTGTTTTTT. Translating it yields CASTSGGFGGELFF.

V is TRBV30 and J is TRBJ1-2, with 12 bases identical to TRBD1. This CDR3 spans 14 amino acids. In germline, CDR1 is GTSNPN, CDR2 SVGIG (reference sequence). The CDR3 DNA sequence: TGTGCTAGGGACAGGGGGCGTCTTTTTGGAGGCTACACCTTC. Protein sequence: CARDRGRLFGGYTF.

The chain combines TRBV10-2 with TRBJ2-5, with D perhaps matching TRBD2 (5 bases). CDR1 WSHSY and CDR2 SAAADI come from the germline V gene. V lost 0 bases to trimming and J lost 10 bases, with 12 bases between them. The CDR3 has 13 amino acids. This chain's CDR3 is CASSESVGGSQYF. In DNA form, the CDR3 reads TGCGCCAGCAGTGAGTCCGTTGGAGGTAGCCAGTACTTC.

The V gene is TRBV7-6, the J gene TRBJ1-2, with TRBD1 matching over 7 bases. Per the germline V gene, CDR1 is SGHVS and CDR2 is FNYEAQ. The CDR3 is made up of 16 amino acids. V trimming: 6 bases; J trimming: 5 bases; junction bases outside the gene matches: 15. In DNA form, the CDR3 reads TGTGCCAGCAGTCCCACCGCCGGAGGGGGCGTTTATGGCTACACCTTC. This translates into CASSPTAGGGVYGYTF.

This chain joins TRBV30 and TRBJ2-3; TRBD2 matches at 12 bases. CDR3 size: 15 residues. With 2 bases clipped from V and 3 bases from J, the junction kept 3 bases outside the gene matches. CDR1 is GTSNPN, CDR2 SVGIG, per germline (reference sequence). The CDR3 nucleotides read TGTGCCTGGAGTTCCCTAGCGGGGGGGACAGATACGCAGTATTTT. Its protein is CAWSSLAGGTDTQYF.

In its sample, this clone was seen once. The CDR3 DNA follows: TGTGCCAGTAGTATGTGGACAGGGGCGAACACTGAAGCTTTCTTT. Its translation: CASSMWTGANTEAFF. This sequence joins TRBV19 and TRBJ1-1; TRBD1 matches 9 bases. CDR1 and CDR2 from the germline V gene are LNHDA and SQIVND (reference sequence). There are 15 residues in the CDR3. V dropped 3 bases and J dropped 1; count of bases not matched to a gene: 3.

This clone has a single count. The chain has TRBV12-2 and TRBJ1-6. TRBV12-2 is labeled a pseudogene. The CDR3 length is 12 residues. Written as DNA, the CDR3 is TGTGCAAGTCGCCTCCGCGGAACACCCCTCCACTTT. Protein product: CASRLRGTPLHF.

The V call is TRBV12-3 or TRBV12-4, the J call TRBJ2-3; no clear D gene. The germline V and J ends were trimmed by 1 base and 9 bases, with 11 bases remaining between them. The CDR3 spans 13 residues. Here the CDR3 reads CASSLGAEDTQYF. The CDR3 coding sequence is TGTGCCAGCAGTTTAGGGGCAGAAGACACGCAGTATTTT.

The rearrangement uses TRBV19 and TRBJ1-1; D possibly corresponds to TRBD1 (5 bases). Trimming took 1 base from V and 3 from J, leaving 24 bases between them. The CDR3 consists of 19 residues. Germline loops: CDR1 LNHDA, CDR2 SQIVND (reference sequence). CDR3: CASSIGQPNPHSWDTEAFF. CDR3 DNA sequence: TGTGCCAGTAGTATAGGACAGCCAAACCCCCATAGTTGGGACACTGAAGCTTTCTTT.

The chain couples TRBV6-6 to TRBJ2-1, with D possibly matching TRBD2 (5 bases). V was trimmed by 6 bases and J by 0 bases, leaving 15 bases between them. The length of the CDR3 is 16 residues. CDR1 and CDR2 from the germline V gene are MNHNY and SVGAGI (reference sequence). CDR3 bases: TGTGCCAGCAGCCGGACTCTTCCGGGCTCCTACAATGAGCAGTTCTTC. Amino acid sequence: CASSRTLPGSYNEQFF.

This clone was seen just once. CDR3 sequence reads: CASSSTGTGVVEQYF. CDR3 DNA sequence: TGTGCCAGCAGCTCGACCGGGACAGGGGTAGTCGAGCAGTACTTC. J is TRBJ2-7 and V is TRBV7-2; 10 bases line up with TRBD1. V lost 4 bases to trimming and J lost 6 bases; unmatched junction nucleotides: 9. The CDR3 has 15 residues. The germline V gene encodes CDR1 SGHTA and CDR2 FQGNSA. Full variable domain (rest looked up from reference TRBV7-2 and TRBJ2-7): GAGVSQSPSNKVTEKGKDVELRCDPISGHTALYWYRQSLGQGLEFLIYFQGNSAPDKSGLPSDRFSAERTGGSVSTLTIQRTQQEDSAVYLCASSSTGTGVVEQYFGPGTRLTVT.

This CDR3 is CASSLAGRQDYGYTF. Here the CDR3 DNA reads TGTGCCAGCAGCTTAGCTGGGCGACAGGACTATGGCTACACCTTC. This chain connects TRBV7-2 to TRBJ1-2; TRBD1 might be the D (6 bases). The CDR3 length is 15 residues. The germline V and J ends were trimmed by 0 bases and 3 bases, with 11 bases remaining between them. Germline V gene data show CDR1 as SGHTA and CDR2 as FQGNSA.

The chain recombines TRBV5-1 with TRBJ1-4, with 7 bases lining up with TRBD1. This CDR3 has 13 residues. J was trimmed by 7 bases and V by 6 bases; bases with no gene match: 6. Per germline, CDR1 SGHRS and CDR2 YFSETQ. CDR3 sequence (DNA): TGCGCCAGCACGCGACAGGGAGGTGAAAAACTGTTTTTT. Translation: CASTRQGGEKLFF.

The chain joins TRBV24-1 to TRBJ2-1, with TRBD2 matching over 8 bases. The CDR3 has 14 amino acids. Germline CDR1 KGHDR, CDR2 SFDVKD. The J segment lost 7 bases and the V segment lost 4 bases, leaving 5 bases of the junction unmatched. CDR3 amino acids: CATSDSGLVNEQFF. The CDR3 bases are TGTGCCACCAGTGACTCGGGACTAGTAAATGAGCAGTTCTTC.

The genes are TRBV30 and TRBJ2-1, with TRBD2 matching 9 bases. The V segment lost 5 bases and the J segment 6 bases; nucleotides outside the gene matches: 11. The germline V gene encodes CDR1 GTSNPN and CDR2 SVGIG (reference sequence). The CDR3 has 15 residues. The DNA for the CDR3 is TGTGCCTGGGGGCCCCCGGGACTAGCAAGCAATGAGCAGTTCTTC. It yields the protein CAWGPPGLASNEQFF.